These T cell receptor beta chains were read from a single sample in a study of blood T cell repertoires in COVID-19. TCRdb's table, derived via immunoSEQ multiplex PCR, lists solely in-frame clones and lacks some. The table lists 70,000 to 90,000 clones, 60% to 85% of them singletons. Sequencing was done on a sample of peripheral blood. The receptor source for this set is a human donor in a cohort sampled during active COVID-19. Both conserved end residues are part of each CDR3. D genes are given only for firm matches. Only part of the rows carry a size: once, few, many, or a class if the clone is expanded.

clone_size	v_call	j_call	d_call	cdr3_nt	cdr3_aa
.	TRBV11-3	TRBJ2-1	TRBD2	TGTGCCAGCAGGGGGACTAGCGGGACCAATGAGCAGTTCTTC	CASRGTSGTNEQFF
.	TRBV19	TRBJ2-3	.	TGTGCCAGTAGTATAGATCGGCTTTTCGCGGGGAGCACAGATACGCAGTATTTT	CASSIDRLFAGSTDTQYF
.	TRBV9	TRBJ2-1	TRBD2	TGTGCCAGCAGCGTAGGAGCGGGGGGCGCCTCCTACAATGAGCAGTTCTTC	CASSVGAGGASYNEQFF
.	TRBV6-5	TRBJ1-1	.	TGTGCCACCCACCTCGGGGGGACTGAAGCTTTCTTT	CATHLGGTEAFF
.	TRBV4-3	TRBJ2-5	.	TGCGCCAGCAGCCAAGGGTCTAGGAGGATGGGAGAGACCCAGTACTTC	CASSQGSRRMGETQYF
.	TRBV5-4	TRBJ1-1	.	TGTGCCAGCAGCTCCCGGGAATGGAACACTGAAGCTTTCTTT	CASSSREWNTEAFF
.	TRBV10-1	TRBJ2-1	.	TGCGCCAGCAGTGACCTTCGGGACACTTATAACAATGAGCAGTTCTTC	CASSDLRDTYNNEQFF
.	TRBV5-5	TRBJ2-1	.	TGTGCCAGCAGCCAGAGGTGGGGGCTAGACAATGAGCAGTTCTTC	CASSQRWGLDNEQFF
few	TRBV28	TRBJ2-7	.	TGTGCCAGCAGTTTATTTCTGGGACATAACTACGAGCAGTACTTC	CASSLFLGHNYEQYF
.	TRBV7-2	TRBJ1-1	.	TGTGCCAGCAGCTTCTGGAACACTGAAGCTTTCTTT	CASSFWNTEAFF
.	TRBV2	TRBJ2-3	.	TGTGCCAGCAGTGGGCCGGGTCCAACTAGCACAGATACGCAGTATTTT	CASSGPGPTSTDTQYF
.	TRBV16	TRBJ1-6	.	TGTGCCAGCAGGCAATCTGGCTATTCACCCCTCCACTTT	CASRQSGYSPLHF
.	TRBV28	TRBJ2-5	.	TGTGCCAGCAGTTTAGAGTTCGAGACCCAGTACTTC	CASSLEFETQYF
.	TRBV28	TRBJ1-1	.	TGTGCCAGCGGTCTGATAGGGGGCACTGAAGCTTTCTTT	CASGLIGGTEAFF
few	TRBV11-3	TRBJ2-5	TRBD1	TGTGCCAGCAGCCATGAGGGGGCGGTCGGAGAGACCCAGTACTTC	CASSHEGAVGETQYF
.	TRBV21-1	TRBJ2-3	.	TGTGCCAGCAGCAGGGGCTTTTCGCGCACAGATACGCAGTATTTT	CASSRGFSRTDTQYF
.	TRBV9	TRBJ2-5	TRBD2	TGTGCCAGCAGCGGCGGACTAGCGGGGGGAGGGACCCAGTACTTC	CASSGGLAGGGTQYF
.	TRBV7-2	TRBJ2-7	TRBD1	TGTGCCAGCAGCTTAGATAGTCAGGGGGCGAACTACGAGCAGTACTTC	CASSLDSQGANYEQYF
.	TRBV7-9	TRBJ2-1	TRBD1	TGTGCCAGCAGCCTCGGGACAGGTAACGTCAATGAGCAGTTCTTC	CASSLGTGNVNEQFF
.	TRBV7-9	TRBJ2-1	.	TGTGCCAGCAGTCTGGGGGTAACCGGGACTTTTAACAATGAGCAGTTCTTC	CASSLGVTGTFNNEQFF
many	TRBV7-9	TRBJ1-1	.	TGTGCCAGCAGCTTAGCGCGGGGTCCTGAAGCTTTCTTT	CASSLARGPEAFF
.	TRBV24-1	TRBJ2-1	TRBD1	TGTGCCACCAGCGGGACAGGGGTGGACAATGAGCAGTTCTTC	CATSGTGVDNEQFF
.	TRBV9	TRBJ2-1	.	TGTGCCAGCAGCGGAGGACTCCATGAGCAGTTCTTC	CASSGGLHEQFF
.	TRBV30	TRBJ1-4	TRBD1	TGTGCCTGGGCAGGGGGCGCGGGAACTAATGAAAAACTGTTTTTT	CAWAGGAGTNEKLFF
.	TRBV29-1	TRBJ1-1	.	TGCAGCGCCTCCCGGGGCACTGAAGCTTTCTTT	CSASRGTEAFF
.	TRBV28	TRBJ1-1	TRBD1	TGTGCCAGCAACTCGGACAGGTGGAACACTGAAGCTTTCTTT	CASNSDRWNTEAFF
.	TRBV21-1	TRBJ2-1	.	TGTGCCAGCAGCAAATGTGGAGTAGCGGGGGACCCAGGGGAGCAGTTCTTC	CASSKCGVAGDPGEQFF